The T cell receptor beta chain under discussion was sequenced for a study of cytomegalovirus exposure and HLA in healthy donors. V was shortened by 0 bases and J by 9 bases, with 16 bases between the two germline ends. The CDR3 extends over 16 amino acids. Germline V CDR1 and CDR2: SGHRS, YFSETQ. Vbeta (60) and Jbeta (13) primers were used in the PCR. Sequencing was performed with immunoSEQ multiplex PCR; in TCRdb, only in-frame clones are kept and a portion is missing. This repertoire shows approximately 100,000 clones, around 84% found once; its top ten account for nearly 7.5%. This receptor was identified in a man aged 40-55 years in good health and CMV-seropositive. The sequenced sample consisted of PBMCs. The chain has TRBV5-1 and TRBJ1-6; D is possibly TRBD1 (5 bases). The chain's CDR3 is CASSLAVSGGGSPLHF. The CDR3 nucleotides read TGCGCCAGCAGCTTGGCCGTCTCGGGGGGGGGTTCACCCCTCCACTTT. The full variable domain, completed using reference TRBV5-1 and TRBJ1-6, is KAGVTQTPRYLIKTRGQQVTLSCSPISGHRSVSWYQQTPGQGLQFLFEYFSETQRNKGNFPGRFSGRQFSNSRSEMNVSTLELGDSALYLCASSLAVSGGGSPLHFGNGTRLTVT.